Following are 32 T cell receptor beta chains from one sample sequenced in a study of CD8 T cells in Susac syndrome. Random hexamers were used to reverse transcribe the RNA input (about 0.45 to 1 ug). TCRdb called the immunoSEQ multiplex PCR reads again in MiXCR, with one record for every CDR3 protein. Of some 160,000 distinct CDR3 sequences in the sample, almost 96% were seen once. Sequenced material: CD4+ T cells from PBMCs. The receptor set was obtained from a human donor with Susac syndrome.

The gene calls are TRBV3-1 and TRBJ2-6, with 7 bases that match TRBD1. Germline assignment: CDR1 LGHDT and CDR2 YNNKEL (reference sequence). Trimming took 4 bases from V and 0 from J; bases not matched to a gene: 9. The CDR3 has 18 amino acids. CDR3: CASSPSPGQISGANVLTF. CDR3 DNA sequence: TGTGCCAGCAGCCCCTCTCCGGGACAGATCTCTGGGGCCAACGTCCTGACTTTC.

The genes are TRBV7-9 and TRBJ1-1; a possible D gene is TRBD1 (5 bases). This CDR3 comprises 15 residues. Trimming took 4 bases from V and 1 from J, leaving 13 bases between them. Germline-derived CDR1 and CDR2 are SEHNR and FQNEAQ (reference sequence). The CDR3 spells CASSWRAGKNTEAFF. CDR3 nucleotide sequence: TGTGCCAGCAGCTGGCGGGCAGGGAAGAACACTGAAGCTTTCTTT. Using reference TRBV7-9 and TRBJ1-1 for the parts outside the CDR3, the full variable domain is DTGVSQNPRHKITKRGQNVTFRCDPISEHNRLYWYRQTLGQGPEFLTYFQNEAQLEKSRLLSDRFSAERPKGSFSTLEIQRTEQGDSAMYLCASSWRAGKNTEAFFGQGTRLTVV.

The rearrangement uses TRBV5-4 and TRBJ2-7; 15 bases agree with TRBD2. The CDR3 extends over 15 amino acids. CDR1 is SGHNT and CDR2 is YYREEE in the germline V gene (reference sequence). With 4 bases clipped from V and 5 bases from J, the junction kept 4 bases outside the gene matches. The DNA for the CDR3 is TGTGCCAGCAGCCACGGGACTAGCGGGAGGAACGAGCAGTACTTC. Translating it yields CASSHGTSGRNEQYF.

This sequence joins TRBV2 and TRBJ2-4; possible D gene TRBD1, 5 bases. Germline-derived CDR1 and CDR2 are SNHLY and FYNNEI. Trimming stripped 4 bases from V and 0 bases from J, with 22 bases between. There are 19 residues in the CDR3. Here the CDR3 reads CASSAPGYSTPKAKNIQYF. In DNA, the CDR3 is TGTGCCAGCAGTGCCCCAGGGTATTCGACTCCTAAAGCCAAAAACATTCAGTACTTC.

This chain joins TRBV2 and TRBJ2-1, with D possibly being TRBD1 or TRBD2 (5 bases each). The CDR3 sequence is 14 residues long. V was pared by 6 bases and J by 0 bases, with 9 bases between. Germline V CDR1 and CDR2: SNHLY, FYNNEI. The CDR3 DNA reads TGTGCCAGCAGCGCAGGGAGCTCCTACAATGAGCAGTTCTTC. This translates into CASSAGSSYNEQFF.

CDR3 amino acids: CASSLSPAAGTEAFF. In DNA form, the CDR3 reads TGTGCCAGCAGTTTATCCCCCGCAGCGGGCACTGAAGCTTTCTTT. The chain is built from TRBV27 and TRBJ1-1, with D hard to call. V was shortened by 0 bases and J by 4 bases, with 12 bases between the two germline ends. This CDR3 spans 15 amino acids. Looked up from germline, CDR1 is MNHEY and CDR2 is SMNVEV (reference sequence).

This clonotype was seen just once. The chain combines TRBV20-1 with TRBJ1-1; D remains unclear. Looked up from germline, CDR1 is DFQATT and CDR2 is SNEGSKA (reference sequence). V gave up 5 bases and J gave up 7 bases, with 8 bases separating them. This CDR3 contains 10 residues. The CDR3 nucleotides are TGCAGTGCTGTATCCAATGAAGCTTTCTTT. Its translation: CSAVSNEAFF.

This clonotype was counted between two and nine times. J is TRBJ2-3 and V is TRBV27; D remains ambiguous. Trimming stripped 3 bases from V and 0 bases from J, with 1 base between. The CDR3 runs 12 residues. Per germline, CDR1 MNHEY and CDR2 SMNVEV (reference sequence). CDR3 bases: TGTGCCAGCAGTTTCAGCACAGATACGCAGTATTTT. Translation gives CASSFSTDTQYF.

The rearrangement joins TRBV2 to TRBJ1-5; TRBD1 aligns across 7 bases. The germline V gene encodes CDR1 SNHLY and CDR2 FYNNEI. The junction had 12 bases not matched to a gene; V was cut back by 6 bases and J by 1 base. The CDR3 runs to 17 residues. This CDR3 is CASRGRQGGLSNQPQHF. The CDR3 DNA reads TGTGCCAGCAGGGGTCGACAGGGAGGCTTGAGCAATCAGCCCCAGCATTTT.

J is TRBJ2-1 and V is TRBV19, with TRBD2 matching 8 bases. CDR1 is LNHDA, CDR2 SQIVND, per germline (reference sequence). The CDR3 has 15 residues. V shed 5 bases and J 0 bases; nucleotides not matched to a gene: 3. CDR3 loop: CASSFSGASYNEQFF. CDR3 nucleotide sequence: TGTGCCAGTAGTTTTAGCGGGGCCTCCTACAATGAGCAGTTCTTC.

V gene TRBV20-1 combines with J gene TRBJ2-7, with TRBD1 matching over 10 bases. The CDR3 sequence is 13 residues long. The V gene's germline CDR1 is DFQATT and CDR2 SNEGSKA (reference sequence). With V trimmed by 6 bases and J by 5 bases, 7 bases remained unmatched. The CDR3 reads CSATTGGGHEQYF. The CDR3 nucleotides are TGCAGTGCCACGACAGGGGGCGGGCACGAGCAGTACTTC.

V usage is TRBV28 and J usage is TRBJ2-7; weak D call: TRBD1 (5 bases). V was trimmed by 6 bases and J by 0 bases, leaving 9 bases between them. CDR3 length equals 13 residues. Germline V lookup: CDR1 MDHEN, CDR2 SYDVKM. The CDR3 nucleotides read TGTGCCAGCAGGGACACCCCCTCCTACGAGCAGTACTTC. It specifies CASRDTPSYEQYF. The whole variable domain, filled in from reference TRBV28 and TRBJ2-7, reads DVKVTQSSRYLVKRTGEKVFLECVQDMDHENMFWYRQDPGLGLRLIYFSYDVKMKEKGDIPEGYSVSREKKERFSLILESASTNQTSMYLCASRDTPSYEQYFGPGTRLTVT.

The rearrangement joins TRBV25-1 to TRBJ2-1; 9 nucleotides align to TRBD2. In germline, CDR1 is MGHDK, CDR2 SYGVNS. V was clipped by 4 bases and J by 9 bases; unmatched bases: 7. This CDR3 has 14 residues. CDR3 protein: CASSGIAGAGEQFF. As DNA, the CDR3 is TGTGCCAGCAGTGGAATAGCGGGAGCGGGTGAGCAGTTCTTC. The variable domain in full, with the rest retrieved from reference TRBV25-1 and TRBJ2-1, is EADIYQTPRYLVIGTGKKITLECSQTMGHDKMYWYQQDPGMELHLIHYSYGVNSTEKGDLSSESTVSRIRTEHFPLTLESARPSHTSQYLCASSGIAGAGEQFFGPGTRLTVL.

V is TRBV24-1 and J is TRBJ2-3; weak D call: TRBD1 (6 bases). The germline CDR1 and CDR2 sequences are KGHDR and SFDVKD. The CDR3 contains 16 residues. Trimming removed 5 bases at V and 0 bases at J, with 14 bases between. The CDR3 DNA follows: TGTGCCACCAGTGCCAGGGGACCCTTGAGCACAGATACGCAGTATTTT. Its protein is CATSARGPLSTDTQYF.

CDR3 loop: CASSLGPGEGYTF. CDR3 nucleotides: TGTGCCAGCAGCTTAGGGCCAGGGGAAGGCTACACCTTC. The chain couples TRBV7-3 to TRBJ1-2; D is possibly TRBD1 (6 bases). The CDR3 covers 13 residues. Germline V gene lookup returns CDR1 SGHTA and CDR2 FQGTGA. V lost 2 bases, J lost 8 bases, and 12 bases lay in between.

V is TRBV4-1 and J is TRBJ1-3; D is unresolved. CDR3 length: 16 residues. Germline loops: CDR1 MGHRA, CDR2 YSYEKL. Trimming pared 3 bases from V and 3 bases from J, leaving 15 bases between. This CDR3 reads CASSQGVMAIGNTIYF. The DNA of the CDR3 is TGCGCCAGCAGCCAGGGAGTAATGGCAATTGGAAACACCATATATTTT.

The chain couples TRBV4-2 to TRBJ2-1, with 13 nucleotides matching TRBD2. The germline CDR1 and CDR2 sequences are LGHNA and YNFKEQ. V lost 1 base, J lost 6 bases, and 3 bases stayed unmatched. The CDR3 has 16 residues. The CDR3 region is CASSQGLAGGANEQFF. Written as DNA, the CDR3 is TGTGCCAGCAGCCAAGGACTAGCGGGGGGCGCCAATGAGCAGTTCTTC.

This chain uses TRBV29-1 with TRBJ2-2; 10 bases fit TRBD1. Trimming at V came to 4 bases and at J to 6 bases, leaving 5 bases not matched to a gene. Germline values: CDR1 SQVTM, CDR2 ANQGSEA. This CDR3 is 14 amino acids long. The CDR3 nucleotides are TGCAGCGTTGGGAGACAGGGGGCATCCGGGGAGCTGTTTTTT. Translated: CSVGRQGASGELFF.

The J gene is TRBJ2-3, the V gene TRBV7-3; the D is unclear. The CDR3 is 14 residues long. CDR1 and CDR2 from the germline V gene are SGHTA and FQGTGA. V was clipped by 0 bases and J by 2 bases, with 6 bases between them. The CDR3 DNA reads as TGTGCCAGCAGCTTAACCGGGTCCACAGATACGCAGTATTTT. Encoded protein: CASSLTGSTDTQYF.

The chain links TRBV23-1 to TRBJ1-5; D is unclear. TRBV23-1 is marked as an open reading frame, function uncertain. The V end was cut by 3 bases, the J end by 9 bases, with 9 bases between. The CDR3 is 12 amino acids. DNA of the CDR3: TGCGCCAGCAGTCACCCCGGCGGGCCCCAGCATTTT. This encodes CASSHPGGPQHF.

This clonotype was detected only once. The V and J genes are TRBV2 and TRBJ2-5, with D unresolved. The CDR3 contains 12 residues. The ends were cut back, 2 bases at V and 7 bases at J, with 8 bases in the middle. Germline V gene data show CDR1 as SNHLY and CDR2 as FYNNEI. In DNA, the CDR3 is TGTGCCAGCAGTGAACACCCCGGGACCCAGTACTTC. This gives the protein CASSEHPGTQYF.

The V and J genes are TRBV12-3 or TRBV12-4 and TRBJ1-2, with 7 bases that match TRBD1. J gave up 4 bases and V 7 bases, and 30 bases lay outside the gene matches. The CDR3 is 21 amino acids. CDR3 DNA: TGTGCCAGCACCCCGGACAGGTACTCTCTGGCCCAAACGGGTGTACTCTATGGCTACACCTTC. Its translation is CASTPDRYSLAQTGVLYGYTF.

CDR3 DNA sequence: TGTGCCAGCAGCCCATCAGGCGGAGGGACTCCCTACGAGCAGTACTTC. Translation gives CASSPSGGGTPYEQYF. This chain joins TRBV7-2 and TRBJ2-7; D might be TRBD2 (6 bases). Trimming took 5 bases from V and 2 from J, leaving 19 bases between them. There are 16 residues in the CDR3. Germline assignment: CDR1 SGHTA and CDR2 FQGNSA.

The chain recombines TRBV18 with TRBJ2-5; 11 bases match TRBD2. V dropped 0 bases and J dropped 6; count of bases not matched to a gene: 9. Germline V gene data show CDR1 as KGHSH and CDR2 as LQKENI. The CDR3 totals 17 residues. The CDR3 nucleotides are TGTGCCAGCTCACCACCAGGTAGCGGGAGGGCCGTAAAGACCCAGTACTTC. It encodes CASSPPGSGRAVKTQYF.

The chain joins TRBV29-1 to TRBJ1-5, with D perhaps TRBD1 (6 bases). The CDR3 is 11 amino acids. Trimming shortened V by 6 bases and J by 7 bases, and 10 bases separated the two germline ends. Per the germline V gene, CDR1 is SQVTM and CDR2 is ANQGSEA. CDR3 loop: CSVGDRQPQHF. The CDR3 nucleotides read TGCAGCGTCGGTGACAGGCAGCCCCAGCATTTT.

The V call is TRBV19, the J call TRBJ1-4; D gene ambiguous. Germline values: CDR1 LNHDA, CDR2 SQIVND (reference sequence). The CDR3 consists of 12 residues. V was trimmed by 11 bases and J by 8 bases, leaving 15 bases between them. CDR3 sequence (DNA): TGTGCCGCCAGTGGGTCTCGGGAAAAACTGTTTTTT. Translated, it gives CAASGSREKLFF.

The V and J genes are TRBV24-1 and TRBJ2-2; 7 bases agree with TRBD1. J lost 8 bases, V lost 4 bases, and 9 bases had no gene match. Germline V gives CDR1 KGHDR, CDR2 SFDVKD. The CDR3 has 15 residues. The CDR3 nucleotides read TGTGCCACCAGTGAGACGACAGGGCTAGGGGGGGAGCTGTTTTTT. This sequence encodes CATSETTGLGGELFF.

The chain employs TRBV20-1 and TRBJ1-2, with D maybe TRBD1 (5 bases). The germline V gene encodes CDR1 DFQATT and CDR2 SNEGSKA (reference sequence). The CDR3 runs to 17 residues. V lost 7 bases and J 0 bases, leaving 24 bases between the germline ends. The CDR3 reads CSVPTWQGLRANYGYTF. The CDR3 DNA sequence: TGCAGTGTCCCCACCTGGCAGGGTTTGAGAGCTAACTATGGCTACACCTTC.

The V call is TRBV27, the J call TRBJ1-6; D not resolved. V dropped 6 bases and J dropped 7 bases, with 13 bases sitting between them. Germline CDR1 MNHEY, CDR2 SMNVEV (reference sequence). There are 14 residues in the CDR3. CDR3 nucleotides: TGTGCCAGCAGCCTGGGCACGGGAAATTCACCCCTCCACTTT. Amino acid sequence: CASSLGTGNSPLHF.

The rearrangement uses TRBV11-2 and TRBJ2-1, with 14 bases lining up with TRBD2. This CDR3 comprises 15 residues. CDR1 is SGHAT, CDR2 FQNNGV, per germline. Unmatched junction bases numbered 4, after V lost 5 bases and J lost 7 bases. CDR3 in amino acids: CASSRGTSGSNEQFF. The CDR3 nucleotides read TGTGCCAGCAGCCGCGGGACTAGCGGGAGTAATGAGCAGTTCTTC.

This clonotype was seen a handful of times. The chain combines TRBV24-1 with TRBJ2-5; 7 bases align to TRBD1. CDR3 length equals 15 residues. The J segment lost 1 base and the V segment lost 4 bases, leaving 5 bases of the junction unmatched. CDR1 is KGHDR and CDR2 is SFDVKD in the germline V gene. The CDR3 sequence: CATSEKTGPQETQYF. For the CDR3, the DNA is TGTGCCACCAGTGAAAAGACAGGGCCCCAAGAGACCCAGTACTTC.

This chain links TRBV12-3 or TRBV12-4 with TRBJ2-5; D possibly corresponds to TRBD2 (5 bases). The CDR3 totals 15 residues. Between the trimmed V and J ends, which lost 4 bases and 5 bases, there was a span of 17 bases. The CDR3 sequence is CASSSTSGLVETQYF. The CDR3, as DNA: TGTGCCAGCAGTTCGACCTCGGGGTTAGTTGAGACCCAGTACTTC.